The 14 T cell receptor beta chains given below trace back to one sample, sequenced in a study of blood T cell repertoires in COVID-19. Assay: immunoSEQ multiplex PCR; the TCRdb copy retains only in-frame clones and omits some. The sample comprises some 200,000 clones, about 85% of which are singletons, and approximately 12% rests with the top ten. Sequenced input: peripheral blood. The receptors stem from a young woman who had recovered from COVID-19.

V and J are TRBV5-1 and TRBJ2-3; D is unresolved. CDR1 SGHRS and CDR2 YFSETQ come from the germline V gene. This CDR3 region has 12 residues. Trimming removed 4 bases at V and 3 bases at J, with 6 bases between. The CDR3 loop is CASSPVTDTQYF. The CDR3 DNA reads as TGCGCCAGCAGCCCGGTGACAGATACGCAGTATTTT.

The chain couples TRBV7-2 to TRBJ1-5; D not certain. The CDR3 spans 13 residues. Per germline, CDR1 SGHTA and CDR2 FQGNSA. Trimming left V 1 base short and J 11 bases short, with 12 bases between. CDR3 residues: CASSLVSTQAQHF. CDR3 DNA: TGTGCCAGCAGCTTAGTCTCAACCCAGGCCCAGCATTTT.

The J gene is TRBJ2-7, the V gene TRBV27; 11 bases are shared with TRBD2. Germline V CDR1 and CDR2: MNHEY, SMNVEV (reference sequence). The length of the CDR3 is 17 residues. Trimming cost V 6 bases and J 1 base; bases outside gene matches: 11. The CDR3 nucleotides are TGTGCCAGCAGGGGGCTAGCGGGAGGACATCGATCCTACGAGCAGTACTTC. Translation: CASRGLAGGHRSYEQYF.

The chain is built from TRBV11-2 and TRBJ2-7, with TRBD1 as a possible D gene (5 bases). The CDR3 contains 12 residues. Germline lookup yields CDR1 SGHAT and CDR2 FQNNGV. Trimming left V 4 bases short and J 6 bases short, with 10 bases between. The CDR3 DNA sequence: TGTGCCAGCAGCTCATACAGGACCGAGCAGTACTTC. This translates into CASSSYRTEQYF. The entire variable domain, with the rest obtained from reference TRBV11-2 and TRBJ2-7, is as follows: EAGVAQSPRYKIIEKRQSVAFWCNPISGHATLYWYQQILGQGPKLLIQFQNNGVVDDSQLPKDRFSAERLKGVDSTLKIQPAKLEDSAVYLCASSSYRTEQYFGPGTRLTVT.

The gene calls are TRBV10-3 and TRBJ2-5; 7 bases map to TRBD1. Germline assignment: CDR1 ENHRY and CDR2 SYGVKD. This CDR3 comprises 14 residues. J was trimmed by 1 base and V by 7 bases; bases with no gene match: 6. The CDR3 bases are TGTGCCATCACCGATACAGGGGTCCAAGAGACCCAGTACTTC. Translation gives CAITDTGVQETQYF.

This clone was counted only a few times. This sample also contains other DNA sequences that code for the same CDR3. The chain employs TRBV7-9 and TRBJ1-5, with no clear D. The CDR3 runs to 13 residues. Per germline, CDR1 SEHNR and CDR2 FQNEAQ (reference sequence). V was shortened by 5 bases and J by 5 bases, with 10 bases between the two germline ends. CDR3 nucleotide sequence: TGTGCCAGCAGCCCGCGGCGGGATCAGCCCCAGCATTTT. It encodes CASSPRRDQPQHF.

This clone was seen a few times. The rearrangement joins TRBV2 to TRBJ1-5, with 9 bases matching TRBD1. Germline trimming cut 6 bases from V and 6 bases from J; bases unmatched to any gene: 9. Germline CDR1 is SNHLY and CDR2 is FYNNEI. The CDR3 is made up of 15 amino acids. The DNA of the CDR3 is TGTGCCAGCAGAGAGGACAGGGGAGTTCGTCAGCCCCAGCATTTT. Amino acid sequence: CASREDRGVRQPQHF.

The chain is built from TRBV19 and TRBJ2-5, with TRBD1 matching 9 bases. The CDR3 has 18 amino acids. Trimming at V came to 5 bases and at J to 4 bases, leaving 17 bases not matched to a gene. CDR1 and CDR2 (germline): LNHDA, SQIVND (reference sequence). CDR3 residues: CASSLTHSGQGRGETQYF. The CDR3 DNA reads as TGTGCCAGTAGTCTCACCCACTCCGGACAGGGGAGAGGAGAGACCCAGTACTTC.

The chain couples TRBV30 to TRBJ2-2; perhaps TRBD2 as D (6 bases). The germline V gene encodes CDR1 GTSNPN and CDR2 SVGIG (reference sequence). CDR3 length: 15 residues. V was pared by 0 bases and J by 8 bases, with 16 bases between. The CDR3 DNA follows: TGTGCCTGGAGTGTACGGCGGGGCTCGGGTGGGGAGCTGTTTTTT. Translation: CAWSVRRGSGGELFF.

The chain links TRBV30 to TRBJ1-1; D might be TRBD1 (5 bases). The CDR3 has 13 amino acids. V lost 2 bases and J lost 1, with 8 bases in between. Germline CDR1 reads GTSNPN; CDR2 reads SVGIG (reference sequence). CDR3 protein: CAWSQTENTEAFF. DNA of the CDR3: TGTGCCTGGAGTCAGACAGAGAACACTGAAGCTTTCTTT. Looking up the rest from reference TRBV30 and TRBJ1-1 gives the full variable domain: SQTIHQWPATLVQPVGSPLSLECTVEGTSNPNLYWYRQAAGRGLQLLFYSVGIGQISSEVPQNLSASRPQDRQFILSSKKLLLSDSGFYLCAWSQTENTEAFFGQGTRLTVV.

The genes are TRBV7-3 and TRBJ2-6; possibly TRBD1 for D (5 bases). From germline, CDR1 is SGHTA and CDR2 FQGTGA. The CDR3 consists of 14 residues. Trimming cost V 3 bases and J 12 bases, with 15 bases left between them. The CDR3 loop is CASSFDAQVPVLTF. The CDR3 DNA reads TGTGCCAGCAGCTTTGACGCACAGGTCCCCGTCCTGACTTTC.

This clone has only one observation. The rearrangement links TRBV4-3 to TRBJ2-1, with 7 bases matching TRBD1. This CDR3 contains 16 residues. Germline V gives CDR1 LGHNA, CDR2 YSLEER. The V segment lost 5 bases and the J segment 3 bases; nucleotides outside the gene matches: 10. The CDR3 coding sequence is TGCGCCAGCAGCATAGACTACAGGGGCCACTACAATGAGCAGTTCTTC. Amino acid sequence: CASSIDYRGHYNEQFF.

V usage is TRBV5-1 and J usage is TRBJ1-3, with TRBD1 as a possible D gene (5 bases). V gave up 4 bases and J gave up 3 bases, with 11 bases separating them. The CDR3 totals 14 residues. From germline, CDR1 is SGHRS and CDR2 YFSETQ. CDR3 loop: CASSRGQLGNTIYF. The DNA of the CDR3 is TGCGCCAGCAGCCGAGGACAACTTGGAAACACCATATATTTT.

The V call is TRBV29-1, the J call TRBJ2-2, with D perhaps TRBD2 (5 bases). The germline gives CDR1 SQVTM, CDR2 ANQGSEA. CDR3 length: 12 amino acids. V lost 4 bases, J lost 2 bases, and 5 bases lay in between. The CDR3 reads CSVAGNTGELFF. The CDR3 bases are TGCAGCGTTGCGGGAAACACCGGGGAGCTGTTTTTT.